This T cell receptor (beta chain) is from a study of spatial heterogeneity in lung cancer. The wider study: Each time, sequencing found more beta-chain sequences than alpha-chain sequences.

This CDR3 is 16 amino acids long. The V segment lost 3 bases and the J segment 2 bases; nucleotides outside the gene matches: 4. The germline gives CDR1 SNHLY, CDR2 FYNNEI. Time point of the sample: sample taken at primary tumor resection. Unsorted whole RNA of tumor, nontumor lung or frozen PBMC was sequenced. In its sample, this clonotype ranks as medium-sized. Its antigen remains unidentified. Study-wide findings and caveats: One measure, the expanded intratumoral alpha and beta TCR count, tracked tumor mutation counts.

One entry per CDR3 protein, called by TCRdb with MiXCR from the 5' RACE reads. The table records some 7,700 distinct CDR3 sequences, about 9.3% of them present only once. The receptor was isolated from a male donor with early-stage non-small cell lung cancer. This material consisted of lung tumor tissue, taken at surgery. This chain joins TRBV2 and TRBJ2-1; 10 bases match TRBD2. The CDR3 region has the DNA TGTGCCAGCAGTGAGGAAGCGGGAGGGGCCTACAATGAGCAGTTCTTC. This gives the protein CASSEEAGGAYNEQFF.